Detailed here is one T cell receptor (beta chain). This clonotype has a handful of counts. Its antigen is currently not known. No base qualities exist here, and no much larger clone lies one base off it. Ficoll-Paque density gradient centrifugation was used to isolate PBMCs. For sequencing, an Illumina NovaSeq 6000 was employed. TCRalpha and TCRbeta cDNA libraries were constructed by 5'RACE with constant-segment primers, with sample barcodes and unique molecular identifiers being introduced. Trizol reagent was used to extract RNA from every sample. The libraries were amplified in two PCR steps, and the second step added a second sample barcode and Illumina TruSeq adapters. Sequencing of the libraries was done on an Illumina NovaSeq, producing 2 x 150 bp paired-end reads. Per the source publication's procedure: Demultiplexing of reads and collapsing into UMI-guided consensus sequences were performed with migec v1.2.7. Using mixcr v2.1.11, UMI consensuses were aligned to TRA and TRB V and J templates and then assembled into clonotypes. A clonotype was counted as expanded or contracted only when both edgeR and NoisET called the clonotype significant, with the noise models trained on biological replicates. edgeR calls used a false discovery rate-adjusted p below 0.01 and a log2 fold-change threshold of 1. As an exploratory analysis of dynamics, PCA with hierarchical clustering was applied to max-normalized trajectories of the 1000 most abundant clonotypes. The CD4 or CD8 phenotype of responding clones was assigned using the separately sequenced CD4+ and CD8+ repertoires. TCRdb handled the public reads itself, with Q25 trimming in fastp and clone calling in MiXCR, and kept productive beta chains. When rows share a CDR3 protein, they turn into one entry using the most common DNA and genes. TCRdb, not the original authors, processed these V and J calls. The sample has about 68,000 distinct CDR3 sequences on record, approximately 16% of them singletons. The biggest ten clones account for 30% to 35% of the sample.

This record belongs to a study of T-cell memory formation after mild COVID-19 (dated by TCRdb to 2020 to 2022). A note on the overall study: TCR sequence clusters from the two donors were found to be largely donor specific. T-cell clones expanding and contracting after mild COVID-19 in two donors were tracked by longitudinal TCRalpha and TCRbeta repertoire sequencing. The cohort comprised two young, previously healthy adult volunteers, one female and one male. Overall results and qualifications from the work: The second-wave clones that peaked on day 37 were not confirmed to be SARS-CoV-2 specific. Balanced CD4/CD8 phenotypes were observed for clones contracting from day 15 to 85, whereas a bias towards CD4+ was observed for a second wave of clones expanding from day 15 to 37. Only a couple of mild cases were covered in the study, and larger cohorts including severe cases with pre-infection samples were considered necessary. Contracting CD4+ clones were located mainly in the CM and EM memory subsets, whereas CD8+ clones were found to be enriched in EMRA. Some responding clones were detected in pre-infection memory, suggesting pre-existing cross-reactive memory T cells joined the SARS-CoV-2 response.

The CDR1 and CDR2 encoded by the germline V gene (reference sequence) are SEHNR and FQNEAQ. Measured from the cysteine to the phenylalanine, the CDR3 is 12 residues long. The CDR3 DNA has 36 bases and is translated from base 1. At the junction V is shortened by 7 bases and J by 6 bases, with 13 bases in between. Sample: PBMCs or a T cell subset sorted from them (not recorded which). Here the chain combines TRBV7-9 and TRBJ2-7; TRBD1 is a possible D gene, resting on 5 matching bases. This receptor was obtained from an adult woman who had mild COVID-19 (a few samples of this study predate the infection). The sample titles of this study are shuffled in the database, so cell type and time point are left out; the donor was told from shared clones. The DNA is as follows: TGTGCCAGCACCGCAGGGAATCTCGAGCAGTACTTC. Its amino acids are CASTAGNLEQYF.